This T cell receptor beta chain was identified in a study of cytomegalovirus exposure and HLA in healthy donors. The CDR3 consists of 16 residues. V was shortened by 4 bases and J by 0 bases, with 15 bases between the two germline ends. Germline CDR1 and CDR2: LGHNA and YNFKEQ. PCR involved 60 Vbeta and 13 Jbeta primers. The method was immunoSEQ multiplex PCR; TCRdb's version includes in-frame clones alone and lacks a portion of them. The sample shows under 150,000 clones, around 80% of them seen only once. Overall study findings and caveats: Based on reports, TCR beta sequences accurately predicted HLA-A and HLA-B alleles for most subjects. Differences between HLA loci emerged in a later analysis of TCR association rates, with DRB1 most and HLA-C fewest. A likely sequencing artifact accounted for one observed cluster of highly shared sequence variants. Presence/absence analyses assumed roughly uniform sequencing depth across donors.

This clone was seen more than once but under ten times. Its cognate antigen is unknown. Sequenced input: PBMCs. The source of this sequence is a boy aged 2 to 9 in good health and CMV-seronegative. The chain is built from TRBV4-2 and TRBJ1-2; D is perhaps TRBD1 (6 bases). The CDR3 is CASSPVPRGANYGYTF. DNA of the CDR3: TGTGCCAGCAGCCCCGTACCCAGGGGAGCTAACTATGGCTACACCTTC.